These 20 T cell receptor beta chains were sequenced from one sample in a study of CD8 T cells in ankylosing spondylitis. TCRdb re-called the 5' RACE reads through MiXCR, storing one row per CDR3 protein. This table holds approximately 550,000 distinct CDR3 sequences, roughly 13% found once. Study outcomes and limitations: A TCR beta motif of eight highly homologous variants appeared characteristic of ankylosing spondylitis blood.

These receptors have no identified antigens. The sequenced material came from blood, either unsorted or a sorted T cell fraction (not recorded which). These receptors all stem from a male donor with ankylosing spondylitis.

This clonotype was observed at least ten times. The chain links TRBV4-2 to TRBJ2-2; 9 nucleotides line up with TRBD1. V was pared by 0 bases and J by 7 bases, with 9 bases of the junction left unmatched. This CDR3 spans 17 amino acids. The germline V gene encodes CDR1 LGHNA and CDR2 YNFKEQ. CDR3 protein: CASSQETGGAHIGELFF. Here the CDR3 DNA reads TGTGCCAGCAGCCAAGAAACAGGGGGCGCTCATATCGGGGAGCTGTTTTTT.

In nucleotides, the CDR3 is TGTGCCAGCAGCTTAGAATTCGGGACAGGGGCCACCTACAATGAGCAGTTCTTC. The encoded protein is CASSLEFGTGATYNEQFF. The chain uses TRBV11-2 and TRBJ2-1; 10 bases line up with TRBD1. This CDR3 is built from 18 residues. Germline V gene sequence: CDR1 SGHAT, CDR2 FQNNGV. V lost 0 bases to trimming and J lost 2 bases; unmatched junction nucleotides: 7.

This clonotype was detected a few times. The chain uses TRBV20-1 and TRBJ2-7; 7 nucleotides agree with TRBD1. CDR1 is DFQATT and CDR2 is SNEGSKA in the germline V gene (reference sequence). This CDR3 is 16 amino acids long. J lost 1 base, V lost 6 bases, and 15 bases had no gene match. CDR3 protein: CSALETGKYFSYEQYV. CDR3 coding DNA: TGCAGTGCCCTCGAGACAGGGAAATATTTTTCCTACGAGCAGTACGTC.

This clonotype was seen only a few times. The chain carries TRBV18 and TRBJ2-3; 10 nucleotides agree with TRBD2. The CDR3 extends over 16 amino acids. V gave up 4 bases and J gave up 2 bases; unmatched junction bases: 6. Germline assignment: CDR1 KGHSH and CDR2 LQKENI. The DNA for the CDR3 is TGTGCCAGCTCACACCGGACTAGCGGAGCCACAGATACGCAGTATTTT. Translation gives CASSHRTSGATDTQYF.

The chain has TRBV29-1 and TRBJ1-2; D gene unclear. CDR1 is SQVTM, CDR2 ANQGSEA, per germline. V was pared by 4 bases and J by 1 base, with 10 bases between. The CDR3 runs 13 residues. The CDR3 DNA sequence: TGCAGCGTTGGATTCCGCATTAACTATGGCTACACCTTC. This codes for CSVGFRINYGYTF.

This chain connects TRBV27 to TRBJ1-1; weak D call: TRBD1 (5 bases). Germline V lookup: CDR1 MNHEY, CDR2 SMNVEV (reference sequence). The CDR3 runs to 14 residues. The V end was cut by 9 bases, the J end by 7 bases, with 21 bases between. CDR3 nucleotide sequence: TGTGCCAGTTCAAAGGGCGGGGCCCCAGGTGAAGCTTTCTTT. Translating gives CASSKGGAPGEAFF.

This clonotype was seen a handful of times. The rearrangement links TRBV5-1 to TRBJ1-3; no clear D gene. V lost 5 bases to trimming and J lost 0 bases, with 15 bases between them. Germline CDR1 is SGHRS and CDR2 is YFSETQ. CDR3 size: 16 residues. The CDR3 DNA is TGCGCCAGCAGTTTAGACCGGTGGAGCTCTGGAAACACCATATATTTT. Its translation: CASSLDRWSSGNTIYF.

This clonotype appeared a few times. The chain uses TRBV4-1 and TRBJ1-3, with D unresolved. The CDR3 has 17 residues. Trimming removed 0 bases at V and 0 bases at J, with 12 bases between. Germline V lookup: CDR1 MGHRA, CDR2 YSYEKL. Here the CDR3 DNA reads TGCGCCAGCAGCCAAGATCAGGCGATTTACTCTGGAAACACCATATATTTT. This gives the protein CASSQDQAIYSGNTIYF.

This clonotype was seen more than once but under ten times. The chain joins TRBV7-2 to TRBJ2-7, with a weak D call TRBD1 (7 bases). Trimming took 7 bases from V and 5 from J, leaving 18 bases between them. Per germline, CDR1 SGHTA and CDR2 FQGNSA. The CDR3 covers 14 residues. For the CDR3, the DNA is TGTGCCAGCAAGGAGGGGGCCGTTCTGGACGAGCAGTACTTC. Translation gives CASKEGAVLDEQYF. The whole variable domain, filled in from reference TRBV7-2 and TRBJ2-7, reads GAGVSQSPSNKVTEKGKDVELRCDPISGHTALYWYRQSLGQGLEFLIYFQGNSAPDKSGLPSDRFSAERTGGSVSTLTIQRTQQEDSAVYLCASKEGAVLDEQYFGPGTRLTVT.

This CDR3 is CASSTNYRSAGLRTGELFF. The CDR3 DNA reads as TGTGCCAGTAGTACCAACTACAGGTCTGCGGGACTACGCACCGGGGAGCTGTTTTTT. The V gene is TRBV19, the J gene TRBJ2-2; 7 bases match TRBD2. The ends lost 4 bases at V and 4 bases at J; junction bases unmatched: 18. Germline CDR1 LNHDA, CDR2 SQIVND (reference sequence). The length of the CDR3 is 19 residues.

This clonotype has more than one count but fewer than ten. This chain's CDR3 is CASSRLSGELETQYF. The CDR3 DNA sequence: TGTGCCAGCAGCCGACTTAGCGGAGAGCTAGAGACCCAGTACTTC. The chain has TRBV6-1 and TRBJ2-5; maybe TRBD2 (6 bases). This CDR3 has 15 amino acids. Germline CDR1 MNHNS, CDR2 SASEGT. V lost 6 bases to trimming and J lost 4 bases, with 18 bases between them.

This clonotype turned up a few times. The J gene is TRBJ2-7, the V gene TRBV20-1; D possibly corresponds to TRBD1 (6 bases). The CDR3 covers 14 residues. V lost 0 bases, J lost 7 bases, and 16 bases lay in between. CDR1 is DFQATT and CDR2 is SNEGSKA in the germline V gene (reference sequence). CDR3 in amino acids: CSAREIGPRGEQYF. The DNA of the CDR3 is TGCAGTGCTAGAGAGATAGGCCCCAGGGGAGAGCAGTACTTC.

This clonotype was picked up many times. The chain uses TRBV11-2 and TRBJ2-1; D unclear. This CDR3 has 12 residues. Germline V gives CDR1 SGHAT, CDR2 FQNNGV. V was shortened by 1 base and J by 7 bases, with 5 bases between the two germline ends. The CDR3 loop is CASSLVGNEQFF. DNA for the CDR3: TGTGCCAGCAGCTTAGTAGGGAATGAGCAGTTCTTC.

This clonotype was picked up a small number of times. The chain has TRBV7-8 and TRBJ2-1, with 9 bases fitting TRBD2. The CDR3 is 16 residues long. Per germline, CDR1 SGHVS and CDR2 FQNEAQ. V shed 3 bases, J shed 3 bases, and the junction held 6 bases outside the gene matches. This chain's CDR3 is CASSFKGLANYNEQFF. CDR3 DNA sequence: TGTGCCAGCAGCTTCAAAGGACTAGCGAACTACAATGAGCAGTTCTTC.

This clonotype was detected only a few times. This chain links TRBV5-1 with TRBJ2-7; D may be TRBD1 or TRBD2 (6 bases each). V was cut by 5 bases and J by 4 bases, with 13 bases left in between. The CDR3 extends over 13 amino acids. Germline values: CDR1 SGHRS, CDR2 YFSETQ. CDR3 in amino acids: CASRGGLTYEQYF. DNA of the CDR3: TGCGCCAGCAGGGGGGGCCTAACGTACGAGCAGTACTTC.

The chain links TRBV5-1 to TRBJ2-1, with a possible D match to TRBD2 (5 bases). V was pared by 4 bases and J by 9 bases, with 14 bases between. The CDR3 is made up of 13 amino acids. CDR1 is SGHRS, CDR2 YFSETQ, per germline. CDR3 nucleotides: TGCGCCAGCAGCGGAAATAGCGAGGGTGAGCAGTTCTTC. The encoded protein is CASSGNSEGEQFF. The full variable domain, completed using reference TRBV5-1 and TRBJ2-1, is KAGVTQTPRYLIKTRGQQVTLSCSPISGHRSVSWYQQTPGQGLQFLFEYFSETQRNKGNFPGRFSGRQFSNSRSEMNVSTLELGDSALYLCASSGNSEGEQFFGPGTRLTVL.

This sequence joins TRBV20-1 and TRBJ2-1; D might be TRBD2 (5 bases). V lost 3 bases, J lost 8 bases, and 20 bases lay in between. Germline V CDR1 and CDR2: DFQATT, SNEGSKA (reference sequence). The CDR3 is 15 residues long. The CDR3 protein is CSASRVRTLRDEQFF. Here the CDR3 DNA reads TGCAGTGCTAGCCGAGTCCGGACTCTAAGGGATGAGCAGTTCTTC.

The V gene is TRBV28, the J gene TRBJ2-7, with D perhaps TRBD1 or TRBD2 (5 bases each). Germline V CDR1 and CDR2: MDHEN, SYDVKM. The germline V and J ends were trimmed by 3 bases and 6 bases, with 12 bases remaining between them. The CDR3 spans 13 residues. CDR3 DNA: TGTGCCAGCAGTTTTCGCAGGGACCGCGAGCAGTACGTC. Protein product: CASSFRRDREQYV.

This clonotype was seen a few times. The chain carries TRBV7-2 and TRBJ2-1; TRBD2 is a possible D gene (7 bases). This CDR3 is built from 14 residues. Trimming removed 5 bases from V and 6 bases from J, with 14 bases in between. Germline lookup yields CDR1 SGHTA and CDR2 FQGNSA. The CDR3 protein is CASSQMGGRNEQFF. For the CDR3, the DNA is TGTGCCAGCAGCCAAATGGGGGGGCGCAATGAGCAGTTCTTC. Supplemented by reference TRBV7-2 and TRBJ2-1, the full variable domain reads GAGVSQSPSNKVTEKGKDVELRCDPISGHTALYWYRQSLGQGLEFLIYFQGNSAPDKSGLPSDRFSAERTGGSVSTLTIQRTQQEDSAVYLCASSQMGGRNEQFFGPGTRLTVL.

This clonotype was counted only a few times. The J gene is TRBJ1-4, the V gene TRBV6-5; no definite D call. Germline assignment: CDR1 MNHEY and CDR2 SVGAGI. V was cut by 5 bases and J by 5 bases, with 6 bases left in between. CDR3 length: 12 amino acids. The CDR3 DNA follows: TGTGCCAGCAGTGGCAGAAATGAAAAACTGTTTTTT. This codes for CASSGRNEKLFF.